This is a list of T cell receptor beta chains from one sample in a study of cytomegalovirus exposure and HLA in healthy donors. TCRdb keeps only in-frame clones here, not all; method: immunoSEQ multiplex PCR. The sample shows about 90,000 clones, over 65% of them seen only once. The specimen sequenced was PBMCs. The receptor set was obtained from a woman between 40 and 50 years old in good health and CMV-seropositive. The CDR3 runs from the conserved cysteine through the conserved F or W. Each record gives: V gene, D gene, CDR3 protein. A D gene is named only where the DNA matches it firmly.

v_gene: TRBV18
d_gene: -
CDR3aa: CASSKGLPTDTQYF

v_gene: TRBV7-2
d_gene: TRBD2
CDR3aa: CASSRSTSGSSYEQYF

v_gene: TRBV5-1
d_gene: -
CDR3aa: CASSYGQDVNEQFF

v_gene: TRBV28
d_gene: TRBD2
CDR3aa: CASSLPLGRGERDNEQFF

v_gene: TRBV6-4
d_gene: TRBD2
CDR3aa: CASSDSFTSGSTDTQYF

v_gene: TRBV5-1
d_gene: -
CDR3aa: CASSLGPGLLTDTQYF

v_gene: TRBV11-3
d_gene: TRBD1
CDR3aa: CASSRGQYNEQFF

v_gene: TRBV11-3
d_gene: TRBD1
CDR3aa: CASSQVGDREPGYTF

v_gene: TRBV5-8
d_gene: -
CDR3aa: CASSLVAGDNYGYTF

v_gene: TRBV2
d_gene: TRBD2
CDR3aa: CASSAEVGLAGAGANVLTF

v_gene: TRBV19
d_gene: -
CDR3aa: CASSTITGFRADTQYF

v_gene: TRBV11-1
d_gene: TRBD2
CDR3aa: CASSPSGLAGDTQYF

v_gene: TRBV7-2
d_gene: TRBD2
CDR3aa: CASSPSGSSYEQYF

v_gene: TRBV5-8
d_gene: TRBD2
CDR3aa: CASSLEFRGGETQYF

v_gene: TRBV11-3
d_gene: -
CDR3aa: CASSLVTGSTGELFF

v_gene: TRBV6-1
d_gene: TRBD2
CDR3aa: CASSDGLAGVLGPYNEQFF

v_gene: TRBV2
d_gene: -
CDR3aa: CASSVIVHEQFF

v_gene: TRBV6-4
d_gene: -
CDR3aa: CASSYSKDLAYNEQFF

v_gene: TRBV7-2
d_gene: TRBD2
CDR3aa: CASSSGTSGPDTQYF

v_gene: TRBV6-6
d_gene: -
CDR3aa: CASSYGVRGYTF

v_gene: TRBV19
d_gene: -
CDR3aa: CASSIRGQETQYF

v_gene: TRBV7-2
d_gene: TRBD2
CDR3aa: CASSPGGGRQTQYF

v_gene: TRBV21-1
d_gene: -
CDR3aa: CASHPGGGRTDTQYF

v_gene: TRBV5-1
d_gene: -
CDR3aa: CASSYSGEGEKLFF

v_gene: TRBV6-1
d_gene: -
CDR3aa: CASSELSSVVLGELFF

v_gene: TRBV28
d_gene: TRBD1
CDR3aa: CASSSGGETQYF

v_gene: TRBV5-1
d_gene: -
CDR3aa: CASSTLGRANTEAFF

v_gene: TRBV5-5
d_gene: TRBD1
CDR3aa: CASSTEAIVTGGHNEQFF

v_gene: TRBV5-6
d_gene: TRBD1
CDR3aa: CASTRTGPFYEQYF

v_gene: TRBV30
d_gene: TRBD1
CDR3aa: CAWAGPGQGLVYTEAFF

v_gene: TRBV2
d_gene: TRBD2
CDR3aa: CASTAPGGGSNEQFF

v_gene: TRBV10-3
d_gene: TRBD2
CDR3aa: CAIRERLAGQETQYF

v_gene: TRBV10-2
d_gene: -
CDR3aa: CASSIGGSGANVLTF

v_gene: TRBV10-3
d_gene: TRBD2
CDR3aa: CAISEGGLAGTDTQYF

v_gene: TRBV7-3
d_gene: TRBD1
CDR3aa: CASSRTGGAGIQYF

v_gene: TRBV12-5
d_gene: TRBD2
CDR3aa: CASGPGTSGRWETQYF

v_gene: TRBV7-6
d_gene: -
CDR3aa: CASSKGHIYEQYF

v_gene: TRBV6-5
d_gene: -
CDR3aa: CASLNPTGMGTEAFF

v_gene: TRBV15
d_gene: TRBD1
CDR3aa: CATSRRTGAADQPQHF

v_gene: TRBV7-8
d_gene: TRBD1
CDR3aa: CASSFHRDSIYNEQFF

v_gene: TRBV21-1
d_gene: -
CDR3aa: CASSERLAGGLLGETQYF

v_gene: TRBV19
d_gene: -
CDR3aa: CASSSTGGLHYEQYF

v_gene: TRBV9
d_gene: TRBD1
CDR3aa: CASSVDGQGYYEQYF

v_gene: TRBV4-1
d_gene: -
CDR3aa: CASSHPQAWETQYF

v_gene: TRBV5-1
d_gene: TRBD1
CDR3aa: CASSFTGGDRGYTF

v_gene: TRBV7-3
d_gene: -
CDR3aa: CASSLAGTGELFF

v_gene: TRBV5-4
d_gene: TRBD1
CDR3aa: CASGQGRNTGELFF

v_gene: TRBV11-2
d_gene: -
CDR3aa: CASSLVPGERQFF

v_gene: TRBV7-9
d_gene: TRBD2
CDR3aa: CASSIPGTRFVDTQYF